Included here is one T cell receptor (beta chain) sequence, with context. What it binds is unknown. The record originates from a study of T cell responses to AZD1222 COVID-19 vaccine. Findings of the study overall: Donors in the cohort were predominantly white British and more often female, and clonal diversity was possibly underestimated. Seropositive at baseline were only a handful of AZD1222 recipients.

CDR1 and CDR2 from the germline V gene are LGHNA and YNFKEQ. The junction had 13 bases not matched to a gene; V was cut back by 1 base and J by 7 bases. This CDR3 is built from 16 residues. Sequenced by immunoSEQ multiplex PCR; TCRdb stores in-frame clones only, minus some. This sample yields about 130,000 clones, of which roughly 94% are seen a single time; around 7% belongs to the top ten. This TCR was sampled from an adult in good health. The chain couples TRBV4-2 to TRBJ2-7; 7 bases line up with TRBD2. Sequencing used peripheral blood, obtained on day 0 of AZD1222 vaccination. The CDR3 spells CASSQGEASGTWEQYF. The CDR3 DNA reads as TGTGCCAGCAGCCAAGGCGAGGCTAGCGGAACCTGGGAGCAGTACTTC.